The next 14 T cell receptor beta chains were all read from a single sample in a study of blood T cell repertoires in COVID-19 (dated by TCRdb to 2020 to 2022). The library was produced with the immunoSEQ multiplex PCR assay. Held by TCRdb, this immuneACCESS table contains in-frame sequences only and omits some clones. Under half of the omission traces to an unresolved V gene where checked; the cause of the rest is unknown. The sample data list about 350,000 clones, and about nine tenths of these were observed just once. 1% of the sample rests with the top ten. Material: PBMCs or T cells enriched from blood (not recorded which). The origin of the receptors is a woman aged 25 to 39 who had been exposed to COVID-19.

The V gene is TRBV24-1, the J gene TRBJ2-1; 15 nucleotides line up with TRBD2. The CDR3 consists of 18 residues. V trimming: 1 base; J trimming: 8 bases; junction bases outside the gene matches: 8. Germline V CDR1 and CDR2: KGHDR, SFDVKD. The CDR3 region is CATSDFGTSGRRRDEQFF. DNA of the CDR3: TGTGCCACCAGTGATTTCGGGACTAGCGGGAGGAGGCGGGATGAGCAGTTCTTC.

The chain employs TRBV7-8 and TRBJ2-2; D gene ambiguous. V dropped 1 base and J dropped 3 bases, with 9 bases sitting between them. The CDR3 totals 15 residues. Germline V gene lookup returns CDR1 SGHVS and CDR2 FQNEAQ. The CDR3 DNA follows: TGTGCCAGCAGCTTAGGTTATGCGGACACCGGGGAGCTGTTTTTT. Residues: CASSLGYADTGELFF.

This chain uses TRBV2 with TRBJ2-1, with 7 bases that match TRBD2. V lost 2 bases and J lost 10; bases outside the gene matches: 11. The germline V gene encodes CDR1 SNHLY and CDR2 FYNNEI. The CDR3 sequence is 15 residues long. DNA for the CDR3: TGTGCCAGCAGTGAATTCCTAGCGGACCTTGGGGAGCAGTTCTTC. This encodes CASSEFLADLGEQFF.

This clone was observed once. V gene TRBV10-1 combines with J gene TRBJ2-3; 10 bases are a match to TRBD2. Germline CDR1 and CDR2: WNHNN and SYGVQD (reference sequence). The CDR3 has 15 residues. With 6 bases clipped from V and 0 bases from J, the junction kept 3 bases outside the gene matches. CDR3 in amino acids: CASSSGRASTDTQYF. The CDR3 coding sequence is TGCGCCAGCAGCAGCGGGAGGGCGAGCACAGATACGCAGTATTTT.

This rearrangement joins TRBV15 to TRBJ2-3; D is perhaps TRBD2 (5 bases). V was shortened by 8 bases and J by 0 bases, with 12 bases between the two germline ends. The CDR3 extends over 14 amino acids. Germline loops: CDR1 LNHNV, CDR2 YYDKDF (reference sequence). The CDR3 DNA reads TGTGCCACCGCCAGGCGGGCTAGCACAGATACGCAGTATTTT. Translation gives CATARRASTDTQYF.

The chain is built from TRBV9 and TRBJ1-2; D is undetermined. Germline CDR1 is SGDLS and CDR2 is YYNGEE. V lost 0 bases and J 7 bases, leaving 13 bases between the germline ends. The CDR3 spans 14 residues. CDR3 bases: TGTGCCAGCAGCGTAGTTTCAGGAACGCCTGGCTACACCTTC. Residues: CASSVVSGTPGYTF.

V and J are TRBV21-1 and TRBJ1-3; the table's TRBD1 call for D was not verified on the DNA. TRBV21-1 is reported as a pseudogene. This CDR3 has 15 amino acids. The CDR3 region has the DNA TGTGCCAGCATCGCCGACAGGATCGGTGGGGACACCATATATTTT. Translated: CASIADRIGGDTIYF.

The rearrangement links TRBV5-1 to TRBJ1-2; D is unresolved. Trimming took off 2 bases at V and 8 bases at J, with 16 bases between the two ends. Germline V gene data show CDR1 as SGHRS and CDR2 as YFSETQ. This CDR3 is 14 amino acids long. CDR3 sequence: CASSFGAEWGGYTF. CDR3 nucleotide sequence: TGCGCCAGCAGCTTTGGAGCGGAATGGGGAGGCTACACCTTC.

The rearrangement uses TRBV27 and TRBJ2-7; 14 nucleotides agree with TRBD2. Germline V gene lookup returns CDR1 MNHEY and CDR2 SMNVEV (reference sequence). Trimming removed 5 bases from V and 4 bases from J; junction bases left unmatched: 4. The CDR3 runs 15 residues. CDR3 sequence reads: CASSIRLAGGYEQYF. The DNA of the CDR3 is TGTGCCAGCAGTATCAGACTAGCGGGAGGGTACGAGCAGTACTTC.

The chain has TRBV10-3 and TRBJ2-7, with D perhaps matching TRBD1 (8 bases). Germline values: CDR1 ENHRY, CDR2 SYGVKD. V gave up 10 bases and J gave up 4 bases, with 20 bases separating them. This CDR3 spans 14 amino acids. The CDR3 nucleotides are TGTGCCACCCAGGGGGGGACAGGTCTTTACGAGCAGTACTTC. Its protein product is CATQGGTGLYEQYF.

V and J are TRBV24-1 and TRBJ1-2; 9 bases agree with TRBD1. Losses at the gene ends were 8 bases for V and 8 bases for J; bases not matched to a gene: 5. The CDR3 consists of 12 residues. The germline V gene has CDR1 KGHDR and CDR2 SFDVKD. The CDR3 nucleotides are TGTGCCACCATGGGACAGGGTACCGGCTACACCTTC. Protein sequence: CATMGQGTGYTF.

The rearrangement joins TRBV27 to TRBJ2-7; 7 bases agree with TRBD1. V shed 5 bases and J 3 bases; nucleotides not matched to a gene: 7. The CDR3 runs 14 residues. The V gene's germline CDR1 is MNHEY and CDR2 SMNVEV (reference sequence). The DNA of the CDR3 is TGTGCCAGCAGTCTACGCCGGGACAGCTACGAGCAGTACTTC. It specifies CASSLRRDSYEQYF.

The chain combines TRBV5-1 with TRBJ2-1, with D possibly being TRBD1 (6 bases). Germline V CDR1 and CDR2: SGHRS, YFSETQ. This CDR3 has 14 amino acids. V shed 0 bases and J shed 3 bases, with 7 bases lying between them. This CDR3 reads CASSLEGVYNEQFF. CDR3 nucleotides: TGCGCCAGCAGCTTGGAGGGGGTCTACAATGAGCAGTTCTTC.

This chain connects TRBV5-1 to TRBJ1-4, with D uncertain. Germline V gene sequence: CDR1 SGHRS, CDR2 YFSETQ. Trimming pared 0 bases from V and 4 bases from J, leaving 7 bases between. CDR3 length: 14 residues. CDR3 in DNA: TGCGCCAGCAGCTTGGGGGCGGGTAATGAAAAACTGTTTTTT. It encodes CASSLGAGNEKLFF.